These T cell receptor beta chains were read from a single sample in a study of T cells after yellow fever vaccination. A single record per CDR3 protein comes from TCRdb applying MiXCR to the 5' RACE reads. The sample includes a few hundred thousand distinct CDR3 sequences, around 8.1% of them seen just once. Sequencing was performed on PBMCs, taken roughly 45 days after the first yellow fever vaccination. The receptor set was obtained from a man between 18 and 29 years old who received the YFV17D yellow fever vaccine. Each CDR3 is given with its conserved first and last residue. The D gene is left open where the match is weak. The size entry is marked missing in some rows and otherwise reads once, few, many or a size class.

j_call	v_call	clone_size	d_call	cdr3_nt	cdr3_aa
TRBJ1-1	TRBV5-5	many	NA	TGTGCCAGCAGCTTGGAGGCGAACACTGAAGCTTTCTTT	CASSLEANTEAFF
TRBJ2-2	TRBV6-1	many	NA	TGTGCCAGCAGCAAACCGGGACTCAACACCGGGGAGCTGTTTTTT	CASSKPGLNTGELFF
TRBJ2-7	TRBV3-1	NA	NA	TGTGCCACCAGCCAGCACGTCGCGGTCTCCTACGAGCAGTACTTC	CATSQHVAVSYEQYF
TRBJ2-1	TRBV20-1	NA	NA	TGCAGTGCTAGAGCCAACGGGGGGCCGTCGAGCTCCTACAATGAGCAGTTCTTC	CSARANGGPSSSYNEQFF
TRBJ2-2	TRBV5-4	once	TRBD2	TGTGCCAGCAGCCATACTAGCGGGGGCCCGAACACCGGGGAGCTGTTTTTT	CASSHTSGGPNTGELFF
TRBJ1-2	TRBV5-1	few	NA	TGCGCCAGCAGCTTGGCATTGGCAGGAGCTTCGGGCTACACCTTC	CASSLALAGASGYTF
TRBJ2-1	TRBV27	NA	TRBD2	TGTGCCAGCAGTACCGGGCTAGCGGGGGGGACCTACAATGAGCAGTTCTTC	CASSTGLAGGTYNEQFF
TRBJ2-3	TRBV15	few	TRBD1	TGTGCCACCAGCAGAGCAGGGGGCGCAGATACGCAGTATTTT	CATSRAGGADTQYF
TRBJ2-3	TRBV19	few	NA	TGTGCCAGTAGTGTGCGACTTGCGGGCGCAGATACGCAGTATTTT	CASSVRLAGADTQYF
TRBJ1-2	TRBV12-3/TRBV12-4	NA	NA	TGTGCCAGCAGCCACATCGGGGCTAACTATGGCTACACCTTC	CASSHIGANYGYTF
TRBJ2-7	TRBV10-3	few	NA	TGTGCCATCAGCGGGGGCCAAGGCTACGAGCAGTACTTC	CAISGGQGYEQYF
TRBJ2-3	TRBV5-6	few	NA	TGTGCCAGCAGCTTGGTACTTGCCGGAGATACGCAGTATTTT	CASSLVLAGDTQYF
TRBJ2-7	TRBV4-1	NA	TRBD1	TGCGCCAGCAGCCAGACCCAGACAGGGTTATACGAGCAGTACTTC	CASSQTQTGLYEQYF
TRBJ2-1	TRBV10-3	NA	TRBD2	TGTGCCATCGCCACTAGCGGGGGGGATGAGCAGTTCTTC	CAIATSGGDEQFF
TRBJ1-5	TRBV5-8	NA	TRBD1	TGTGCCAGCAGCTTGGATCTGGGACAGGGATCTAATCAGCCCCAGCATTTT	CASSLDLGQGSNQPQHF
TRBJ2-7	TRBV20-1	NA	TRBD1	TGCAGTGCTCCAATTGGGACAGGGGACGAGCAGTACTTC	CSAPIGTGDEQYF
TRBJ2-6	TRBV28	NA	NA	TGTGCCAGTGGGGACAAAACTTCTGGGGCCAACGTCCTGACTTTC	CASGDKTSGANVLTF